The 32 T cell receptor beta chains given below trace back to one sample, sequenced in a study of shared clonotypes between healthy human individuals (TCRdb year 2020). The library was obtained by the immunoSEQ multiplex PCR assay. This immuneACCESS table, as held by TCRdb, lists in-frame sequences with V and J called but not all clones. Of the missing ones, under half trace to an unresolved V gene in checked studies; the others have no known cause. The sample data list about 2.1 million clones, and around 93% of these were observed just once. The ten largest clones represent more than 1.5% of the sample. For the CD8 naive samples, CD45RO-negative cells were positively selected for CCR7, yielding a CD45RA+CCR7+ population from which TemRA cells were excluded. What was sequenced was naive CD8+ T cells from PBMCs. The cell subset or site label on this specimen signifies: CD45RA+CCR7+. These receptors were collected from a man in his late teens or twenties in good health. Some clones in this sample may be carry-over from other donors' samples.

The rearrangement uses TRBV10-3 and TRBJ1-2, with 8 nucleotides matching TRBD1. The V segment lost 3 bases and the J segment 7 bases; nucleotides outside the gene matches: 7. This CDR3 region has 14 residues. Germline V CDR1 and CDR2: ENHRY, SYGVKD. The CDR3 DNA is TGTGCCATCAGTGAAGGGACAGGAGGACTTGGCTACACCTTC. Amino acid sequence: CAISEGTGGLGYTF.

The chain employs TRBV2 and TRBJ1-1; D is possibly TRBD1 (6 bases). The V gene lost 8 bases and the J gene lost 5 bases, with 15 bases spanning the gap. CDR1 is SNHLY, CDR2 FYNNEI, per germline. CDR3 length equals 13 residues. The CDR3 nucleotides read TGTGCCAGCCATGGGGGCGCAGGGACTGAAGCTTTCTTT. Residues: CASHGGAGTEAFF.

The gene calls are TRBV7-2 and TRBJ2-7, with TRBD2 identical over 8 bases. Germline trimming cut 1 base from V and 3 bases from J; bases unmatched to any gene: 17. In germline, CDR1 is SGHTA, CDR2 FQGNSA. This CDR3 comprises 19 residues. CDR3 DNA: TGTGCCAGCAGCTTAGTTGTGCTAGCGGGCGTCGGGCGGGACTACGAGCAGTACTTC. Protein product: CASSLVVLAGVGRDYEQYF.

The J gene is TRBJ2-7, the V gene TRBV9; 9 nucleotides line up with TRBD2. This CDR3 is 16 amino acids long. Germline V gives CDR1 SGDLS, CDR2 YYNGEE. V gave up 0 bases and J gave up 5 bases; unmatched junction bases: 9. The DNA for the CDR3 is TGTGCCAGCAGCGTAGGAGGTAGCGGGAGCGGGCACGAGCAGTACTTC. Translating gives CASSVGGSGSGHEQYF.

V usage is TRBV28 and J usage is TRBJ2-6; 12 bases agree with TRBD2. After removal of 10 bases from V and 5 bases from J, the junction contained 15 bases not matched to a gene. There are 18 residues in the CDR3. Germline V lookup: CDR1 MDHEN, CDR2 SYDVKM. The CDR3 region has the DNA TGTGCCACCCAGTTTGGTGCTAGCGGGAGGGTCTGGGCCAACGTCCTGACTTTC. Residues: CATQFGASGRVWANVLTF.

The V gene is TRBV4-2, the J gene TRBJ2-7, with a tentative D call TRBD1 (5 bases). V lost 2 bases and J lost 1, with 12 bases in between. CDR1 is LGHNA, CDR2 YNFKEQ, per germline. The CDR3 runs 15 residues. DNA for the CDR3: TGTGCCAGCAGCCAAACGACCGACAGATCCTACGAGCAGTACTTC. This gives the protein CASSQTTDRSYEQYF.

V gene TRBV29-1 combines with J gene TRBJ1-1, with D perhaps matching TRBD1 (5 bases). The V gene lost 6 bases and the J gene lost 1 base, with 15 bases spanning the gap. This CDR3 is 14 amino acids long. The germline CDR1 and CDR2 sequences are SQVTM and ANQGSEA. This CDR3 is CSVQSGGGNTEAFF. The CDR3 nucleotides are TGCAGCGTACAATCCGGGGGTGGGAACACTGAAGCTTTCTTT.

The V call is TRBV10-3, the J call TRBJ2-6; 15 bases agree with TRBD2. This CDR3 region has 20 residues. The V gene's germline CDR1 is ENHRY and CDR2 SYGVKD. Losses at the gene ends were 6 bases for V and 2 bases for J; bases not matched to a gene: 11. As DNA, the CDR3 is TGTGCCATCAGGGGGGGCTCCAGGACTAGCGGGAGGGCTGGGGCCAACGTCCTGACTTTC. This codes for CAIRGGSRTSGRAGANVLTF.

This chain links TRBV27 with TRBJ2-7; 7 bases agree with TRBD1. The CDR3 has 12 amino acids. V lost 10 bases and J lost 6; bases outside the gene matches: 9. Per the germline V gene, CDR1 is MNHEY and CDR2 is SMNVEV (reference sequence). CDR3 coding DNA: TGTGCCACCAGGACAGGATTTCGCGAGCAGTACTTC. Protein: CATRTGFREQYF.

The chain couples TRBV30 to TRBJ2-2; possible D gene TRBD2, 5 bases. CDR1 and CDR2 (germline): GTSNPN, SVGIG (reference sequence). V shed 4 bases and J shed 6 bases, with 9 bases lying between them. This CDR3 has 12 amino acids. The CDR3 loop is CAWNGLSGELFF. CDR3 sequence (DNA): TGTGCCTGGAACGGACTCTCCGGGGAGCTGTTTTTT.

The V call is TRBV29-1, the J call TRBJ1-5; D is unresolved. Trimming left V 3 bases short and J 4 bases short, with 13 bases between. This CDR3 is built from 14 residues. From germline, CDR1 is SQVTM and CDR2 ANQGSEA. Here the CDR3 reads CSVEPRQGNQPQHF. The DNA for the CDR3 is TGCAGCGTTGAGCCTCGGCAAGGGAATCAGCCCCAGCATTTT. Combining the CDR3 with reference TRBV29-1 and TRBJ1-5 gives the whole variable domain SAVISQKPSRDICQRGTSLTIQCQVDSQVTMMFWYRQQPGQSLTLIATANQGSEATYESGFVIDKFPISRPNLTFSTLTVSNMSPEDSSIYLCSVEPRQGNQPQHFGDGTRLSIL.

The chain employs TRBV28 and TRBJ1-2; D remains unclear. V lost 7 bases, J lost 8 bases, and 20 bases lay in between. Germline values: CDR1 MDHEN, CDR2 SYDVKM. The CDR3 spans 14 residues. CDR3 coding DNA: TGTGCCAGCATCCAAACCGGGAGACGGAGAGGCTACACCTTC. This translates into CASIQTGRRRGYTF.

The chain combines TRBV13 with TRBJ2-3; D remains unclear. The V and J ends lost 1 base and 8 bases respectively, with 10 bases between them. The germline gives CDR1 PRHDT, CDR2 FYEKMQ (reference sequence). The CDR3 totals 13 residues. The CDR3 DNA sequence: TGTGCCAGCAGCTTAGTAGAAGCCGGTACGCAGTATTTT. Translating it yields CASSLVEAGTQYF.

For this clone: Other DNA sequences in the same sample also yield this CDR3. V gene TRBV30 combines with J gene TRBJ2-1; D may be TRBD2 (5 bases). V was shortened by 0 bases and J by 6 bases, with 12 bases between the two germline ends. Germline V gene lookup returns CDR1 GTSNPN and CDR2 SVGIG (reference sequence). The CDR3 is made up of 14 amino acids. CDR3 nucleotide sequence: TGTGCCTGGAGTGTACTAGTAGGGCGCAATGAGCAGTTCTTC. It translates to CAWSVLVGRNEQFF.

DNA for the CDR3: TGCGCCAGCAGCCCGTGGCCCTCTAGCGTCGATGAGCAGTTCTTC. Translating gives CASSPWPSSVDEQFF. The V gene is TRBV4-3, the J gene TRBJ2-1; maybe TRBD2 (6 bases). Germline loops: CDR1 LGHNA, CDR2 YSLEER. There are 15 residues in the CDR3. V dropped 4 bases and J dropped 8 bases, with 18 bases sitting between them.

Remarks on this clone: This sample includes further DNA sequences coding for the same CDR3. The rearrangement links TRBV7-9 to TRBJ1-2; D might be TRBD1 (5 bases). CDR1 is SEHNR and CDR2 is FQNEAQ in the germline V gene (reference sequence). The CDR3 runs 13 residues. V was cut by 1 base and J by 2 bases, with 5 bases left in between. The CDR3: CASSLGQNYGYTF. The CDR3 nucleotides read TGTGCCAGCAGCTTAGGACAGAACTATGGCTACACCTTC.

The chain employs TRBV7-8 and TRBJ1-2; D unresolved. The germline V gene has CDR1 SGHVS and CDR2 FQNEAQ. V shed 2 bases and J shed 8 bases, with 9 bases lying between them. This CDR3 has 12 amino acids. CDR3: CASSLLGSGYTF. CDR3 nucleotide sequence: TGTGCCAGCAGCTTATTGGGCTCCGGCTACACCTTC.

This rearrangement joins TRBV10-1 to TRBJ1-1; D might be TRBD1 (5 bases). V was trimmed by 6 bases and J by 11 bases, leaving 16 bases between them. This CDR3 has 12 residues. The germline V gene encodes CDR1 WNHNN and CDR2 SYGVQD (reference sequence). CDR3 protein: CASSEIPWGAFF. The CDR3 bases are TGCGCCAGCAGCGAAATACCATGGGGGGCTTTCTTT.

This chain links TRBV2 with TRBJ2-3, with TRBD2 as a possible D gene (6 bases). CDR3 length: 15 residues. Germline V gene lookup returns CDR1 SNHLY and CDR2 FYNNEI. V was cut by 1 base and J by 3 bases, with 11 bases left in between. This chain's CDR3 is CASSEVGGETDTQYF. The CDR3 region has the DNA TGTGCCAGCAGTGAAGTCGGCGGGGAGACAGATACGCAGTATTTT.

As to this clone: The same CDR3 also results from other DNA sequences found in this sample. This chain links TRBV9 with TRBJ2-1; 8 bases line up with TRBD2. Trimming cost V 0 bases and J 3 bases; bases outside gene matches: 2. The CDR3 contains 15 residues. Per germline, CDR1 SGDLS and CDR2 YYNGEE. The CDR3 protein is CASSVDGTSYNEQFF. CDR3 in DNA: TGTGCCAGCAGCGTAGACGGGACTAGCTACAATGAGCAGTTCTTC.

This chain links TRBV6-1 with TRBJ1-1; no firm D call. The CDR3 has 19 residues. Trimming stripped 1 base from V and 2 bases from J, with 23 bases between. The germline CDR1 and CDR2 sequences are MNHNS and SASEGT. The CDR3 region is CASSEGRRGSSPLNTEAFF. Written as DNA, the CDR3 is TGTGCCAGCAGTGAAGGACGACGGGGTTCTTCCCCTCTAAACACTGAAGCTTTCTTT.

The chain has TRBV7-9 and TRBJ2-5; the D gene is possibly TRBD2 (5 bases). The CDR3 extends over 14 amino acids. CDR1 and CDR2 (germline): SEHNR, FQNEAQ (reference sequence). Trimming removed 5 bases at V and 5 bases at J, with 15 bases between. The CDR3 loop reads CASSPPATGETQYF. The CDR3 nucleotides read TGTGCCAGCAGCCCCCCAGCGACGGGGGAGACCCAGTACTTC.

The V gene is TRBV2, the J gene TRBJ1-4, with unresolved D. CDR3 length: 11 amino acids. The germline V gene has CDR1 SNHLY and CDR2 FYNNEI. V lost 8 bases, J lost 7 bases, and 8 bases lay in between. CDR3 amino acids: CASYQSEKLFF. The CDR3 bases are TGTGCCAGCTATCAGAGTGAAAAACTGTTTTTT.

The V gene is TRBV5-8, the J gene TRBJ2-1, with 7 bases that match TRBD1. Germline values: CDR1 SGHTS, CDR2 YDEGEE. V lost 4 bases and J lost 9; bases outside the gene matches: 7. The CDR3 contains 13 residues. DNA of the CDR3: TGTGCCAGCAGCCTCTCCGGACAGGTTGAGCAGTTCTTC. Protein product: CASSLSGQVEQFF.

Note on this clone: Different DNA sequences within this sample yield the same CDR3. The V call is TRBV28, the J call TRBJ2-7; 7 bases map to TRBD2. Germline V gene data show CDR1 as MDHEN and CDR2 as SYDVKM. V trimming: 3 bases; J trimming: 2 bases; junction bases outside the gene matches: 4. CDR3 length: 14 amino acids. CDR3 sequence (DNA): TGTGCCAGCAGTTTCGGGGGGACCACCTACGAGCAGTACTTC. Protein sequence: CASSFGGTTYEQYF.

This chain uses TRBV4-3 with TRBJ2-7; perhaps TRBD2 as D (5 bases). V gave up 0 bases and J gave up 2 bases, with 14 bases separating them. This CDR3 is 16 amino acids long. In germline, CDR1 is LGHNA, CDR2 YSLEER. The CDR3 region is CASSQDIRRPTYEQYF. The DNA of the CDR3 is TGCGCCAGCAGCCAAGATATAAGGAGGCCCACCTACGAGCAGTACTTC.

Only one count was recorded for this clone. V and J are TRBV19 and TRBJ1-5, with D hard to call. The CDR3 length is 15 residues. Trimming stripped 4 bases from V and 0 bases from J, with 10 bases between. Germline V gene data show CDR1 as LNHDA and CDR2 as SQIVND (reference sequence). CDR3 DNA sequence: TGTGCCAGTAGTACGGACGGGGATAGCAATCAGCCCCAGCATTTT. Translation: CASSTDGDSNQPQHF.

V is TRBV19 and J is TRBJ1-1; D is perhaps TRBD1 (5 bases). Looked up from germline, CDR1 is LNHDA and CDR2 is SQIVND (reference sequence). This CDR3 has 14 residues. V lost 6 bases to trimming and J lost 5 bases, with 16 bases between them. CDR3 nucleotide sequence: TGTGCCAGTAGGGGAGGCCGGGGGAGGACTGAAGCTTTCTTT. Translating it yields CASRGGRGRTEAFF.

This clone came up once. The chain joins TRBV6-1 to TRBJ1-5; tentatively, D is TRBD1 (6 bases). Per germline, CDR1 MNHNS and CDR2 SASEGT. V was clipped by 2 bases and J by 6 bases, with 11 bases between them. This CDR3 region has 14 residues. CDR3 amino acids: CASSEPRGGQPQHF. The CDR3 DNA is TGTGCCAGCAGTGAACCACGAGGGGGTCAGCCCCAGCATTTT.

V usage is TRBV7-9 and J usage is TRBJ2-1; possibly TRBD2 for D (6 bases). CDR1 and CDR2 from the germline V gene are SEHNR and FQNEAQ (reference sequence). This CDR3 is built from 16 residues. Trimming removed 2 bases at V and 5 bases at J, with 16 bases between. As DNA, the CDR3 is TGTGCCAGCAGCTTAAAGGGGTTTAGCGGAAACAATGAGCAGTTCTTC. The encoded protein is CASSLKGFSGNNEQFF.

Concerning this clone: The same CDR3 can be traced to other DNA sequences in this sample. The chain employs TRBV28 and TRBJ2-7; D is perhaps TRBD2 (6 bases). The CDR3 totals 14 residues. Per the germline V gene, CDR1 is MDHEN and CDR2 is SYDVKM. V was clipped by 2 bases and J by 2 bases, with 10 bases between them. CDR3 protein: CASSLRGGTYEQYF. As DNA, the CDR3 is TGTGCCAGCAGTTTACGTGGAGGGACCTACGAGCAGTACTTC.

The chain recombines TRBV7-6 with TRBJ1-2; D is perhaps TRBD1 (6 bases). Germline CDR1 and CDR2: SGHVS and FNYEAQ. V was clipped by 0 bases and J by 6 bases, with 11 bases between them. The CDR3 has 14 residues. CDR3 loop: CASSLAGGQDGYTF. The CDR3 DNA reads as TGTGCCAGCAGCTTAGCAGGGGGTCAAGATGGCTACACCTTC.